Listed here are 27 T cell receptor beta chains from one sample, sequenced in a study of breast tumors, draining lymph nodes, adjacent tissues. TCRdb called the multiplex PCR reads again in MiXCR, with one record for every CDR3 protein. The sample has 100,000 to 150,000 distinct CDR3 sequences, 20% seen once; the top ten hold 3.5% to 4.5%. Axillary draining lymph nodes of breast cancer patients supplied the node samples. Sequencing used axillary lymph node tissue. These receptors came from a female donor with breast cancer. Some clones in this sample may be carry-over from other donors' samples.

This clonotype was picked up a small number of times. The J gene is TRBJ2-1, the V gene TRBV7-3; tentative D call: TRBD2 (6 bases). The CDR3 covers 13 residues. From germline, CDR1 is SGHTA and CDR2 FQGTGA. Trimming removed 8 bases at V and 4 bases at J, with 12 bases between. The chain's CDR3 is CASGDGLYNEQFF. DNA of the CDR3: TGTGCCAGCGGGGACGGACTATACAATGAGCAGTTCTTC.

There are many counts of this clonotype. The CDR3 reads CASSYGTSGLNEQFF. As DNA, the CDR3 is TGTGCCAGCAGCTATGGGACTAGCGGGCTCAATGAGCAGTTCTTC. The chain combines TRBV7-8 with TRBJ2-1; 12 positions match TRBD2. This CDR3 contains 15 residues. CDR1 is SGHVS and CDR2 is FQNEAQ in the germline V gene. After removal of 4 bases from V and 6 bases from J, the junction contained 4 bases not matched to a gene.

This clonotype was observed many times. The chain has TRBV6-2 or TRBV6-3 and TRBJ2-1; D may be TRBD2 (5 bases). The CDR3 sequence is 15 residues long. CDR1 and CDR2 from the germline V gene are MNHEY and SVGEGT. Trimming shortened V by 0 bases and J by 3 bases, and 9 bases separated the two germline ends. The CDR3 nucleotides read TGTGCCAGCAGTTACTCGCGGGCTTACTACAATGAGCAGTTCTTC. Protein sequence: CASSYSRAYYNEQFF.

The sample holds many counts of this clonotype. The gene calls are TRBV5-1 and TRBJ2-1; TRBD2 might be the D (6 bases). Looked up from germline, CDR1 is SGHRS and CDR2 is YFSETQ. V gave up 2 bases and J gave up 7 bases, with 16 bases separating them. The CDR3 length is 15 residues. The CDR3 coding sequence is TGCGCCAGCAGCTTAACTAGCTCAAATGGGAATGAGCAGTTCTTC. This codes for CASSLTSSNGNEQFF.

This clonotype has ten or more counts. The rearrangement links TRBV12-3 or TRBV12-4 to TRBJ2-7, with 12 bases lining up with TRBD2. The trim removed 5 bases at V and 3 bases at J, leaving 8 bases unmatched. CDR3 length: 16 residues. This CDR3 reads CASSHPGTSGRYEQYF. The CDR3 region has the DNA TGTGCCAGCAGTCACCCAGGGACTAGCGGGCGCTACGAGCAGTACTTC.

This clonotype was observed many times. The V call is TRBV4-1, the J call TRBJ2-7; D might be TRBD2 (6 bases). Per germline, CDR1 MGHRA and CDR2 YSYEKL. V shed 4 bases and J shed 4 bases, with 17 bases lying between them. The CDR3 consists of 15 residues. The CDR3: CASSRKGGDWYEQYF. As DNA, the CDR3 is TGCGCCAGCAGCCGGAAAGGAGGGGATTGGTACGAGCAGTACTTC.

This clonotype has more than one count but fewer than ten. The CDR3 nucleotides are TGTGCCAGCAGAACTGGACTAGCGGGGATCACCGGGGAGCTGTTTTTT. This sequence encodes CASRTGLAGITGELFF. The chain carries TRBV12-3 or TRBV12-4 and TRBJ2-2; 12 positions match TRBD2. The CDR3 spans 16 residues. Trimming cost V 6 bases and J 4 bases; bases outside gene matches: 6.

This clonotype was counted at least ten times. Without the conserved terminal phenylalanine or tryptophan, this CDR3 likely stems from a read error. It is unclear where the CDR3 begins or ends on the DNA, so no DNA is shown, and the CDR3 is as TCRdb lists it. The rearrangement links TRBV3-1 to TRBJ2-7; whether TRBD1, the table's D call, matches the DNA was not checked. The CDR3 is 12 residues long, ends included. Germline V gene lookup returns CDR1 LGHDT and CDR2 YNNKEL (reference sequence). The CDR3 protein is CASSRMGQGAQP.

This clonotype was seen at least ten times. V is TRBV5-4 and J is TRBJ2-3; D call uncertain. The germline V gene encodes CDR1 SGHNT and CDR2 YYREEE (reference sequence). There are 11 residues in the CDR3. V was cut by 3 bases and J by 8 bases, with 7 bases left in between. In DNA form, the CDR3 reads TGTGCCAGCAGCTCGGTCGGTACGCAGTATTTT. As protein: CASSSVGTQYF.

This clonotype was seen a single time. The chain recombines TRBV28 with TRBJ2-6, with D possibly matching TRBD2 (6 bases). The V gene lost 6 bases and the J gene lost 0 bases, with 9 bases spanning the gap. Germline CDR1 MDHEN, CDR2 SYDVKM. The CDR3 covers 15 residues. In nucleotides, the CDR3 is TGTGCCAGCAGGGAGGGGAACTCTGGGGCCAACGTCCTGACTTTC. Its protein product is CASREGNSGANVLTF. Complete variable domain (other parts from reference TRBV28 and TRBJ2-6): DVKVTQSSRYLVKRTGEKVFLECVQDMDHENMFWYRQDPGLGLRLIYFSYDVKMKEKGDIPEGYSVSREKKERFSLILESASTNQTSMYLCASREGNSGANVLTFGAGSRLTVL.

As concerns this clonotype: Since a much larger clone is just one base distant, this may be a read error. The genes are TRBV20-1 and TRBJ1-2, with D unresolved. In germline, CDR1 is DFQATT, CDR2 SNEGSKA (reference sequence). The CDR3 consists of 12 residues. Trimming pared 5 bases from V and 4 bases from J, leaving 11 bases between. CDR3 protein: CSAPGPGYGYTF. The DNA of the CDR3 is TGCAGTGCTCCCGGTCCCGGCTATGGCTACACCTTC.

This clonotype showed up many times. The gene calls are TRBV14 and TRBJ1-2, with D tentatively TRBD1 (5 bases). This CDR3 comprises 13 residues. V lost 4 bases and J 3 bases, leaving 9 bases between the germline ends. In germline, CDR1 is SGHDN, CDR2 FVKESK. This CDR3 is CASSPGTHYGYTF. CDR3 sequence (DNA): TGTGCCAGCAGCCCTGGGACCCACTATGGCTACACCTTC.

This clonotype was counted many times. This chain uses TRBV2 with TRBJ2-5; the match to TRBD2 covers 13 bases. The CDR3 consists of 16 residues. Trimming took 7 bases from V and 2 from J; bases not matched to a gene: 7. From germline, CDR1 is SNHLY and CDR2 FYNNEI. The CDR3 sequence: CASNEGLAGKQETQYF. The CDR3 nucleotides read TGTGCCAGCAACGAGGGACTAGCGGGGAAGCAAGAGACCCAGTACTTC.

This clonotype was detected many times. The chain combines TRBV5-4 with TRBJ2-1; tentatively, D is TRBD1 or TRBD2 (5 bases each). CDR1 and CDR2 (germline): SGHNT, YYREEE (reference sequence). Trimming cost V 2 bases and J 3 bases, with 15 bases left between them. The CDR3 covers 16 residues. This chain's CDR3 is CASSLRLRGVYNEQFF. DNA of the CDR3: TGTGCCAGCAGCTTAAGACTAAGGGGTGTCTACAATGAGCAGTTCTTC.

This rearrangement joins TRBV14 to TRBJ1-6, with a tentative D call TRBD1 (5 bases). CDR3 length: 15 amino acids. Trimming removed 5 bases at V and 10 bases at J, with 18 bases between. The germline V gene encodes CDR1 SGHDN and CDR2 FVKESK. The chain's CDR3 is CASSAGGRGTSPLHF. The CDR3 DNA reads as TGTGCCAGCAGCGCTGGGGGACGGGGGACCTCACCCCTCCACTTT.

This clonotype appeared once. The CDR3 does not close with the conserved phenylalanine or tryptophan, likely indicating a read error. The rearrangement links TRBV6-1 to TRBJ1-2; D is possibly TRBD1 (6 bases). Deletions cut 3 bases from V and 8 bases from J, with 10 bases between. Germline V CDR1 and CDR2: MNHNS, SASEGT. The CDR3 covers 12 residues. This chain's CDR3 is CASSDRGRGYTL. In DNA form, the CDR3 reads TGTGCCAGCAGTGACAGGGGTAGGGGCTACACCCTC.

This clonotype was observed many times. V usage is TRBV12-3 or TRBV12-4 and J usage is TRBJ1-5; a weak D match, TRBD1 (6 bases). The CDR3 runs 15 residues. Deletions cut 5 bases from V and 2 bases from J, with 13 bases between. This CDR3 is CASSTNRAGNQPQHF. CDR3 DNA: TGTGCCAGCAGTACCAACAGGGCGGGCAATCAGCCCCAGCATTTT.

This clonotype was recorded many times. This rearrangement joins TRBV20-1 to TRBJ2-1; D not certain. This CDR3 region has 16 residues. V lost 0 bases and J 3 bases, leaving 15 bases between the germline ends. From germline, CDR1 is DFQATT and CDR2 SNEGSKA (reference sequence). CDR3 nucleotides: TGCAGTGCTAGAGATTCCGAGACTCGACTCTACAATGAGCAGTTCTTC. Translating it yields CSARDSETRLYNEQFF.

This clonotype has ten or more counts. This chain joins TRBV20-1 and TRBJ1-2; D gene unclear. The V gene lost 5 bases and the J gene lost 4 bases, with 17 bases spanning the gap. The CDR3 consists of 14 residues. Germline CDR1 DFQATT, CDR2 SNEGSKA (reference sequence). As DNA, the CDR3 is TGCAGTGCTCCTACCCCCGGACGAGGCTATGGCTACACCTTC. The encoded protein is CSAPTPGRGYGYTF.

This clonotype was counted ten times or more. V usage is TRBV20-1 and J usage is TRBJ2-1; 7 nucleotides match TRBD1. With 1 base clipped from V and 8 bases from J, the junction kept 11 bases outside the gene matches. Germline V gene sequence: CDR1 DFQATT, CDR2 SNEGSKA (reference sequence). The CDR3 is made up of 15 amino acids. The CDR3 sequence is CSARGKQGSWDEQFF. The CDR3 nucleotides are TGCAGTGCTAGAGGAAAACAGGGGTCATGGGATGAGCAGTTCTTC.

In its sample, this clonotype was seen many times. The rearrangement links TRBV7-2 to TRBJ2-3; 7 bases map to TRBD2. The CDR3 covers 17 residues. Germline loops: CDR1 SGHTA, CDR2 FQGNSA. The V and J ends lost 5 bases and 0 bases, in that order; junction bases with no gene match: 11. In nucleotides, the CDR3 is TGTGCCAGCAGCCTAGGGAGGGTAGCGGAAAGCACAGATACGCAGTATTTT. It yields the protein CASSLGRVAESTDTQYF. Using reference TRBV7-2 and TRBJ2-3 for the parts outside the CDR3, the full variable domain is GAGVSQSPSNKVTEKGKDVELRCDPISGHTALYWYRQSLGQGLEFLIYFQGNSAPDKSGLPSDRFSAERTGGSVSTLTIQRTQQEDSAVYLCASSLGRVAESTDTQYFGPGTRLTVL.

This sequence joins TRBV14 and TRBJ2-4; 11 bases align to TRBD2. Per germline, CDR1 SGHDN and CDR2 FVKESK. CDR3 size: 18 residues. Trimming removed 3 bases from V and 0 bases from J; junction bases left unmatched: 7. DNA of the CDR3: TGTGCCAGCAGCCAGAACTTACTAGCGGGAGTAGCCAAAAACATTCAGTACTTC. Amino acid sequence: CASSQNLLAGVAKNIQYF.

As to this clonotype: The junction departs from the called germline gene at one end, perhaps through a read error. This chain uses TRBV28 with TRBJ2-3; the D is unclear. Germline CDR1 reads MDHEN; CDR2 reads SYDVKM. The CDR3 length is 11 residues. This CDR3 reads CASTVTDTLYF. CDR3 DNA sequence: TGTGCCAGCACCGTTACAGATACGCTGTATTTT.

In its sample, this clonotype was seen a few times. V is TRBV5-4 and J is TRBJ2-5; D possibly corresponds to TRBD2 (6 bases). Germline CDR1 is SGHNT and CDR2 is YYREEE (reference sequence). V lost 2 bases to trimming and J lost 5 bases, with 10 bases between them. The CDR3 consists of 13 residues. The CDR3 sequence: CASSFGGLETQYF. The CDR3 DNA is TGTGCCAGCAGCTTTGGAGGGTTGGAGACCCAGTACTTC.

Ten or more counts support this clonotype. The J gene is TRBJ1-2, the V gene TRBV5-1; 10 bases line up with TRBD1. Germline lookup yields CDR1 SGHRS and CDR2 YFSETQ. The CDR3 length is 15 residues. V shed 2 bases, J shed 2 bases, and the junction held 3 bases outside the gene matches. In DNA form, the CDR3 reads TGCGCCAGCAGCTTCCGGACAGGGGGGAACTATGGCTACACCTTC. The encoded protein is CASSFRTGGNYGYTF.

This clonotype was detected many times. The chain joins TRBV6-5 to TRBJ2-3; the D gene is possibly TRBD1 (5 bases). This CDR3 contains 12 residues. CDR1 and CDR2 from the germline V gene are MNHEY and SVGAGI. V was shortened by 5 bases and J by 9 bases, with 12 bases between the two germline ends. CDR3 coding DNA: TGTGCCAGCAGTCCCCAGGGCGGCACGCAGTATTTT. It yields the protein CASSPQGGTQYF.

This clonotype was detected many times. V and J are TRBV2 and TRBJ2-3; D is perhaps TRBD2 (5 bases). The CDR3 has 13 amino acids. CDR1 SNHLY and CDR2 FYNNEI come from the germline V gene. The V end lost 4 bases, the J end lost 2 bases, and 7 bases lay between the germline ends. The CDR3 nucleotides are TGTGCCAGCAGTGGAGGGTTCACAGATACGCAGTATTTT. Protein: CASSGGFTDTQYF. Full variable domain (outside the CDR3, taken from reference TRBV2 and TRBJ2-3): EPEVTQTPSHQVTQMGQEVILRCVPISNHLYFYWYRQILGQKVEFLVSFYNNEISEKSEIFDDQFSVERPDGSNFTLKIRSTKLEDSAMYFCASSGGFTDTQYFGPGTRLTVL.